Presented here are 24 T cell receptor beta chains from one specimen sequenced in a study of shared clonotypes between healthy human individuals. The table came from immunoSEQ multiplex PCR; TCRdb's copy has only in-frame clones and leaves some out. The sample holds about a million clones, around 76% seen once. Sequencing used memory CD4+ T cells sorted from blood. Subset indicated: CD45RA-negative fraction. Receptors were obtained from a man in his late teens or twenties in good health.

This chain joins TRBV30 and TRBJ1-4; D unclear. Trimming pared 2 bases from V and 8 bases from J, leaving 12 bases between. In germline, CDR1 is GTSNPN, CDR2 SVGIG (reference sequence). The CDR3 runs to 13 residues. In DNA, the CDR3 is TGTGCCTGGAGTTCCATAGGGAAAGAAAAACTGTTTTTT. Its translation is CAWSSIGKEKLFF.

Remarks on this clone: This CDR3 is also generated by other DNA sequences in the sample. This chain links TRBV6-1 with TRBJ1-1, with D hard to call. The V end lost 1 base, the J end lost 1 base, and 4 bases lay between the germline ends. This CDR3 is 13 amino acids long. CDR1 and CDR2 from the germline V gene are MNHNS and SASEGT. In DNA, the CDR3 is TGTGCCAGCAGTGAAGGCAGGAACACTGAAGCTTTCTTT. As protein: CASSEGRNTEAFF.

The V gene is TRBV7-9, the J gene TRBJ2-5; TRBD2 aligns across 12 bases. The germline V gene has CDR1 SEHNR and CDR2 FQNEAQ (reference sequence). This CDR3 region has 17 residues. The junction had 9 bases not matched to a gene; V was cut back by 2 bases and J by 5 bases. In DNA form, the CDR3 reads TGTGCCAGCAGCTTAAGGTCTAGCGGGAGGGCCCGGGAGACCCAGTACTTC. Its protein is CASSLRSSGRARETQYF.

This rearrangement joins TRBV28 to TRBJ1-1; D is unclear. Trimming pared 2 bases from V and 0 bases from J, leaving 13 bases between. This CDR3 is built from 16 residues. CDR1 and CDR2 from the germline V gene are MDHEN and SYDVKM. CDR3: CASSLGGVPMNTEAFF. CDR3 in DNA: TGTGCCAGCAGTTTAGGTGGGGTACCGATGAACACTGAAGCTTTCTTT. Full variable domain (rest looked up from reference TRBV28 and TRBJ1-1): DVKVTQSSRYLVKRTGEKVFLECVQDMDHENMFWYRQDPGLGLRLIYFSYDVKMKEKGDIPEGYSVSREKKERFSLILESASTNQTSMYLCASSLGGVPMNTEAFFGQGTRLTVV.

With respect to this clone: This specimen includes other DNA sequences encoding the same CDR3. The chain uses TRBV18 and TRBJ2-1; possible D gene TRBD2, 6 bases. CDR1 and CDR2 (germline): KGHSH, LQKENI. Trimming shortened V by 3 bases and J by 0 bases, and 9 bases separated the two germline ends. The CDR3 covers 15 residues. Written as DNA, the CDR3 is TGTGCCAGCTCACCCCTAGCGAGCTCCTACAATGAGCAGTTCTTC. As protein: CASSPLASSYNEQFF.

The chain uses TRBV9 and TRBJ1-3; D uncertain. Germline V gene lookup returns CDR1 SGDLS and CDR2 YYNGEE. This CDR3 is built from 14 residues. Trimming pared 4 bases from V and 3 bases from J, leaving 11 bases between. The CDR3 DNA reads as TGTGCCAGCAGCCCCTCCGGTGGTGGAAACACCATATATTTT. As protein: CASSPSGGGNTIYF.

This chain uses TRBV28 with TRBJ2-6; D is undetermined. The V gene lost 5 bases and the J gene lost 1 base, with 18 bases spanning the gap. The CDR3 sequence is 18 residues long. Germline CDR1 is MDHEN and CDR2 is SYDVKM. Here the CDR3 DNA reads TGTGCCAGCAGTCCAACCTATAGACTGCTGTCTGGGGCCAACGTCCTGACTTTC. Its protein product is CASSPTYRLLSGANVLTF.

The genes are TRBV5-5 and TRBJ2-7; D gene uncertain. V lost 0 bases, J lost 4 bases, and 8 bases lay in between. The V gene's germline CDR1 is SGHKS and CDR2 YYEKEE (reference sequence). The CDR3 length is 13 residues. CDR3 sequence (DNA): TGTGCCAGCAGCTTGGGACACTCGTACGAGCAGTACTTC. Its translation is CASSLGHSYEQYF.

CDR3 in amino acids: CSVEGRGGVGTDTQYF. As DNA, the CDR3 is TGCAGCGTTGAGGGGCGGGGGGGCGTCGGCACAGATACGCAGTATTTT. This sequence joins TRBV29-1 and TRBJ2-3; 9 nucleotides match TRBD2. The CDR3 loop spans 16 amino acids. J was trimmed by 1 base and V by 3 bases; bases with no gene match: 8. The germline gives CDR1 SQVTM, CDR2 ANQGSEA.

The chain has TRBV27 and TRBJ1-2, with D hard to call. The V and J ends lost 0 bases and 4 bases respectively, with 6 bases between them. Germline CDR1 reads MNHEY; CDR2 reads SMNVEV (reference sequence). This CDR3 spans 13 amino acids. The CDR3 DNA reads as TGTGCCAGCAGTTTATCGATGGGCTATGGCTACACCTTC. Translating gives CASSLSMGYGYTF.

The chain uses TRBV7-2 and TRBJ2-1, with D perhaps TRBD2 (5 bases). CDR3 length equals 12 residues. The V end lost 4 bases, the J end lost 15 bases, and 16 bases lay between the germline ends. CDR1 is SGHTA, CDR2 FQGNSA, per germline. CDR3 sequence reads: CASSSEGYPRFF. The CDR3 DNA reads TGTGCCAGCAGCTCCGAGGGATATCCCAGGTTCTTC.

The rearrangement uses TRBV7-2 and TRBJ2-2; D is perhaps TRBD2 (5 bases). Trimming cost V 5 bases and J 5 bases, with 12 bases left between them. This CDR3 spans 14 amino acids. CDR1 SGHTA and CDR2 FQGNSA come from the germline V gene. The CDR3 region is CASSPERRTGELFF. CDR3 coding DNA: TGTGCCAGCAGCCCCGAAAGGAGGACCGGGGAGCTGTTTTTT.

This chain joins TRBV6-6 and TRBJ1-2, with 8 bases matching TRBD1. Trimming removed 1 base from V and 5 bases from J; junction bases left unmatched: 3. The CDR3 has 14 amino acids. Germline lookup yields CDR1 MNHNY and CDR2 SVGAGI (reference sequence). The CDR3 DNA reads TGTGCCAGCAGTTACTTACAGGGGGGGTATGGCTACACCTTC. This encodes CASSYLQGGYGYTF.

The chain employs TRBV10-3 and TRBJ1-2, with D uncertain. The CDR3 contains 11 residues. Trimming cost V 3 bases and J 7 bases, with 6 bases left between them. Germline V CDR1 and CDR2: ENHRY, SYGVKD. The CDR3 loop reads CAISDASGYTF. CDR3 DNA sequence: TGTGCCATCAGTGACGCTAGTGGCTACACCTTC.

The chain joins TRBV7-2 to TRBJ1-1, with D uncertain. The CDR3 is 15 amino acids. V was trimmed by 7 bases and J by 0 bases, leaving 15 bases between them. Germline V gene data show CDR1 as SGHTA and CDR2 as FQGNSA. CDR3 sequence: CASIDRGRMNTEAFF. In DNA form, the CDR3 reads TGTGCCAGCATCGACCGAGGCAGGATGAACACTGAAGCTTTCTTT.

The genes are TRBV7-9 and TRBJ2-5; D gene unclear. V was trimmed by 5 bases and J by 2 bases, leaving 6 bases between them. This CDR3 has 12 amino acids. The germline V gene encodes CDR1 SEHNR and CDR2 FQNEAQ (reference sequence). The CDR3 here is CASSQNQETQYF. The CDR3 DNA follows: TGTGCCAGCAGCCAGAATCAAGAGACCCAGTACTTC.

Of note for this clone: Different DNA sequences within this sample yield the same CDR3. The genes are TRBV5-1 and TRBJ2-3; 7 bases are shared with TRBD1. Germline V gives CDR1 SGHRS, CDR2 YFSETQ. The CDR3 totals 15 residues. V was pared by 0 bases and J by 1 base, with 2 bases of the junction left unmatched. CDR3 region: CASSLEDRGTDTQYF. For the CDR3, the DNA is TGCGCCAGCAGCTTGGAAGACAGGGGCACAGATACGCAGTATTTT.

This chain links TRBV6-1 with TRBJ2-1; TRBD2 agrees at 11 bases. V dropped 6 bases and J dropped 8; count of bases not matched to a gene: 9. The CDR3 sequence is 15 residues long. Germline V CDR1 and CDR2: MNHNS, SASEGT. CDR3 protein: CASRPKLAGVHEQFF. The CDR3 nucleotides read TGTGCCAGCAGGCCCAAACTAGCGGGAGTCCATGAGCAGTTCTTC.

This clone has only a few counts. This rearrangement joins TRBV6-1 to TRBJ2-7, with 8 bases identical to TRBD1. CDR3 length equals 14 residues. Germline V gives CDR1 MNHNS, CDR2 SASEGT. Unmatched junction bases numbered 7, after V lost 9 bases and J lost 0 bases. The CDR3 sequence: CASKQGGSSYEQYF. The CDR3 bases are TGTGCCAGTAAACAGGGGGGAAGCTCCTACGAGCAGTACTTC.

The V and J genes are TRBV19 and TRBJ2-7; D gene uncertain. V dropped 3 bases and J dropped 7 bases, with 10 bases sitting between them. The germline gives CDR1 LNHDA, CDR2 SQIVND (reference sequence). The CDR3 runs to 12 residues. CDR3 nucleotide sequence: TGTGCCAGTAGTATCGGATTCGAAGAGCAGTACTTC. Translating it yields CASSIGFEEQYF.

This clone showed up just a few times. The chain employs TRBV19 and TRBJ2-1, with 7 bases that match TRBD2. Germline V gene sequence: CDR1 LNHDA, CDR2 SQIVND (reference sequence). With 6 bases clipped from V and 7 bases from J, the junction kept 9 bases outside the gene matches. The CDR3 is 14 residues long. In nucleotides, the CDR3 is TGTGCCAGTAGCGCGCGGGAGAAAGCGAATGAGCAGTTCTTC. This codes for CASSAREKANEQFF.

This rearrangement joins TRBV19 to TRBJ1-1; no definite D call. V lost 9 bases and J 3 bases, leaving 20 bases between the germline ends. This CDR3 has 15 amino acids. The germline V gene has CDR1 LNHDA and CDR2 SQIVND (reference sequence). The CDR3 spells CASRTVARSDTEAFF. Written as DNA, the CDR3 is TGTGCCAGCAGAACCGTGGCCAGGTCGGACACTGAAGCTTTCTTT.

The V gene is TRBV7-9, the J gene TRBJ1-4; D gene ambiguous. This CDR3 is built from 12 residues. CDR1 SEHNR and CDR2 FQNEAQ come from the germline V gene (reference sequence). Trimming took off 4 bases at V and 7 bases at J, with 7 bases between the two ends. The CDR3 coding sequence is TGTGCCAGCAGCTACTCTCCTGAAAAACTGTTTTTT. Translating gives CASSYSPEKLFF.

This chain uses TRBV4-3 with TRBJ1-3, with D hard to call. Trimming removed 0 bases from V and 4 bases from J, with 7 bases in between. The CDR3 extends over 14 amino acids. Germline CDR1 and CDR2: LGHNA and YSLEER. CDR3 DNA sequence: TGCGCCAGCAGCCAAGACTGGCAGGGAAACACCATATATTTT. Amino acids: CASSQDWQGNTIYF.